The clone carrying this T cell receptor (beta chain) was seen only a few times. This entry is derived from a study of early T cells in non-severe SARS-CoV-2 infection. Each CDR3 protein gets one entry after TCRdb re-called the 5' RACE reads with MiXCR. The sample includes around 80,000 distinct CDR3 sequences, 10% to 15% seen only once; the top ten take approximately 3.6%. The clonotype originates from an adult who was a healthcare worker with PCR-confirmed SARS-CoV-2 infection or an uninfected control (not recorded which). Sequencing was done on a sample of whole blood.

The DNA for the CDR3 is TGCGCCAGCAGCTTGGTCCCCCAAGAGACCCAGTACTTC. Encoded protein: CASSLVPQETQYF. This chain uses TRBV5-1 with TRBJ2-5; D is unclear. Germline V gene lookup returns CDR1 SGHRS and CDR2 YFSETQ. The CDR3 covers 13 residues. V dropped 0 bases and J dropped 1 base, with 4 bases sitting between them.